The clone carrying this T cell receptor (beta chain) was observed a few times. The antigen remains unidentified. The data stem from a study of T cells in Graves' hyperthyroidism and ophthalmopathy. Overall study: Blood was drawn when the patient was first diagnosed and still untreated.

Diagnostic decisions used clinical symptoms, serum thyroxine and TRAb, thyroid ultrasound and orbital computed tomography. Amplification of TCR beta CDR3 regions used RNA as the template. The HTBI primer set drove a first-round RT-PCR of the TCR CDR3. Via MiXCR, TCRdb re-called the multiplex PCR reads, giving one row per CDR3 protein. Of about 360,000 distinct CDR3 sequences listed, around 14% were seen once; the top ten hold 9.2%. Regarding the study as a whole: Peripheral blood also featured most of the thyroid clonotypes expanded above 0.001.

The germline V gene has CDR1 MDHEN and CDR2 SYDVKM. V dropped 3 bases and J dropped 8; count of bases not matched to a gene: 12. The CDR3 loop spans 15 amino acids. The material sequenced was blood. The chain recombines TRBV28 with TRBJ1-2, with TRBD1 identical over 7 bases. The clonotype was recovered from a woman aged 18 to 35 with Graves' hyperthyroidism. CDR3 loop: CASSLVPGQREGYTF. The DNA for the CDR3 is TGTGCCAGCAGTTTGGTCCCGGGACAGAGGGAAGGCTACACCTTC.